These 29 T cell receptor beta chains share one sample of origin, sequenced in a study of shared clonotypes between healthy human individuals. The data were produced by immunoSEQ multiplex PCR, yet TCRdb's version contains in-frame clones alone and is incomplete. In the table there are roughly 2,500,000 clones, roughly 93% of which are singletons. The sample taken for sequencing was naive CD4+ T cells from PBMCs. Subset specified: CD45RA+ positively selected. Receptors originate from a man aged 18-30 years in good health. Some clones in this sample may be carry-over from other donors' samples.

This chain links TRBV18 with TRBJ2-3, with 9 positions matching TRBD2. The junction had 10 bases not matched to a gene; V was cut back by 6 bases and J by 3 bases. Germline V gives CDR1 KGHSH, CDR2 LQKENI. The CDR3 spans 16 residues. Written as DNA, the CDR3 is TGTGCCAGCTCCTACGTCGGCGGGAGGGGTACAGATACGCAGTATTTT. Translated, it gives CASSYVGGRGTDTQYF. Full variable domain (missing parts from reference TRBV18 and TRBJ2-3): NAGVMQNPRHLVRRRGQEARLRCSPMKGHSHVYWYRQLPEEGLKFMVYLQKENIIDESGMPKERFSAEFPKEGPSILRIQQVVRGDSAAYFCASSYVGGRGTDTQYFGPGTRLTVL.

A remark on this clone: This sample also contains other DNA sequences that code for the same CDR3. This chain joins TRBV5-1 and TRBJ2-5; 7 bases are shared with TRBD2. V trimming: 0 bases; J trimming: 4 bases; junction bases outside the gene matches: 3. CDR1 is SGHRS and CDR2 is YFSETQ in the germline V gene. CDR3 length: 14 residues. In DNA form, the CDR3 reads TGCGCCAGCAGCTTGGTGGGGGGGAGAGAGACCCAGTACTTC. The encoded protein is CASSLVGGRETQYF.

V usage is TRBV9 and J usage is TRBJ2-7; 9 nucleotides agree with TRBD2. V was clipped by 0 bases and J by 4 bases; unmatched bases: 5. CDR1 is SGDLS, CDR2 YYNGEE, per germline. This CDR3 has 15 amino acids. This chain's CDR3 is CASSVGASGDYEQYF. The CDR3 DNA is TGTGCCAGCAGCGTAGGGGCTAGCGGGGATTACGAGCAGTACTTC.

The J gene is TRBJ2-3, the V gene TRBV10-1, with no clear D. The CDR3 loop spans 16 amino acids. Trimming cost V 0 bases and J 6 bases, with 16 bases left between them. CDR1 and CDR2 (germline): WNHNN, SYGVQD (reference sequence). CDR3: CASSESIGRPGDTQYF. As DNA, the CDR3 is TGCGCCAGCAGTGAGTCGATAGGGCGCCCCGGGGATACGCAGTATTTT.

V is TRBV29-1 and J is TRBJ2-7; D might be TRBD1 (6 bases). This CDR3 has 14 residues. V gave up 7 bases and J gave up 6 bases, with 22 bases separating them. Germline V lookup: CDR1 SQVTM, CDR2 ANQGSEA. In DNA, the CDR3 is TGCAGCGGACCCCCAGTGGGACACCCGGGCGAGCAGTACTTC. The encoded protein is CSGPPVGHPGEQYF.

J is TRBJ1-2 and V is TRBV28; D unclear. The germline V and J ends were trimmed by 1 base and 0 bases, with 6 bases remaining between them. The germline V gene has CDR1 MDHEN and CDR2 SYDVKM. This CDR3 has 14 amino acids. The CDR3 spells CASSLLATNYGYTF. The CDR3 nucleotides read TGTGCCAGCAGTTTATTGGCTACTAACTATGGCTACACCTTC.

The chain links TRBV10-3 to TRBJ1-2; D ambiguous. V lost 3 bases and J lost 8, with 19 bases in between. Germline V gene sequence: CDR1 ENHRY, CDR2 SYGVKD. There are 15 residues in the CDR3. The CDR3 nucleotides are TGTGCCATCAGTGAAGTAGAAGGACCAGCGAGGGGCTACACCTTC. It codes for CAISEVEGPARGYTF.

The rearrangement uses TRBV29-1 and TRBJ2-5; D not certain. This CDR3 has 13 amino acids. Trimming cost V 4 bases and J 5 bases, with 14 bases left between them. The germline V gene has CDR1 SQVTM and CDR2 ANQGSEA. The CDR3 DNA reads TGCAGCGTTGCCACGATGGCTTTTGAGACCCAGTACTTC. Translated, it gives CSVATMAFETQYF.

CDR3 residues: CASSLGGGTSGRIREQFF. The DNA of the CDR3 is TGTGCCAGCAGCTTAGGGGGGGGCACTAGCGGGAGGATTCGTGAGCAGTTCTTC. The chain recombines TRBV11-2 with TRBJ2-1; the match to TRBD2 covers 12 bases. After removal of 1 base from V and 9 bases from J, the junction contained 13 bases not matched to a gene. Germline values: CDR1 SGHAT, CDR2 FQNNGV. The CDR3 totals 18 residues.

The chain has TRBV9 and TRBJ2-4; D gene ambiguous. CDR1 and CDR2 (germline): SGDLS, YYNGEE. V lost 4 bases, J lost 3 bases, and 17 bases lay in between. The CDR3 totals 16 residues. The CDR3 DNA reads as TGTGCCAGCAGCCCCCGACCCGGTACGGGCAAAAACATTCAGTACTTC. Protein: CASSPRPGTGKNIQYF.

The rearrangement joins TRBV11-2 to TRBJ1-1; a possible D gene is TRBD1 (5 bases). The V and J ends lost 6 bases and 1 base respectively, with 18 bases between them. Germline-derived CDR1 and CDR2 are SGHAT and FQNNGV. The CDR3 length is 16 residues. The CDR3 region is CASSQTGTGANTEAFF. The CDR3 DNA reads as TGTGCCAGCAGTCAAACCGGGACGGGAGCGAACACTGAAGCTTTCTTT.

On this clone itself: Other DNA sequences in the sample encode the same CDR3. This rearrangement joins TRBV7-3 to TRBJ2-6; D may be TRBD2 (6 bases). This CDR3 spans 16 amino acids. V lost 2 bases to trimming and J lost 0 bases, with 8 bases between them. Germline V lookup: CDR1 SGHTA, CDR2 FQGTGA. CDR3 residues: CASSLVGGSGANVLTF. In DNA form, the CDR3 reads TGTGCCAGCAGCTTAGTCGGGGGCTCTGGGGCCAACGTCCTGACTTTC.

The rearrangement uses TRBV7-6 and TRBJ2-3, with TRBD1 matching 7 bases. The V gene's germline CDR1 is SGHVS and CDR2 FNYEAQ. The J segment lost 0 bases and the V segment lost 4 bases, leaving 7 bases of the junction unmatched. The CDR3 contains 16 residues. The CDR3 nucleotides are TGTGCCAGCAGCTCCGCAGGGACAGCCAGCACAGATACGCAGTATTTT. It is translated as CASSSAGTASTDTQYF.

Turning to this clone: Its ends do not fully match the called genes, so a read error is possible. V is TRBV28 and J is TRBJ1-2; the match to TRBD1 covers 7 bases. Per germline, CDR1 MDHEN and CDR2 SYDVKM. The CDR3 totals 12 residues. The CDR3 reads CAIGIETGQLRF. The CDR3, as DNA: TGTGCCATCGGGATCGAGACAGGGCAACTACGCTTC.

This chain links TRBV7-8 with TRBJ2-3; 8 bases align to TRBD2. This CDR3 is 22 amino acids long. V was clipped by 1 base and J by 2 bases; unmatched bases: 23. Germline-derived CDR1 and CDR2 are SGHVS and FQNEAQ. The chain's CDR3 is CASSLGGPLWERESAHTDTQYF. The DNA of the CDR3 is TGTGCCAGCAGCTTAGGGGGCCCGCTCTGGGAGCGGGAGTCCGCACACACAGATACGCAGTATTTT. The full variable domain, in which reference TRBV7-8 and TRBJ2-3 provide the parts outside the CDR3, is GAGVSQSPRYKVAKRGQDVALRCDPISGHVSLFWYQQALGQGPEFLTYFQNEAQLDKSGLPSDRFFAERPEGSVSTLKIQRTQQEDSAVYLCASSLGGPLWERESAHTDTQYFGPGTRLTVL.

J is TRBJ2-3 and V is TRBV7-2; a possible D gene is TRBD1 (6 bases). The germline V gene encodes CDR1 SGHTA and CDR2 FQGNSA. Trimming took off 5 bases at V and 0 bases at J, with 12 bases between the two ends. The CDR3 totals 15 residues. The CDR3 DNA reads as TGTGCCAGCAGCCCGCTCAGGGGTAGCACAGATACGCAGTATTTT. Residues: CASSPLRGSTDTQYF.

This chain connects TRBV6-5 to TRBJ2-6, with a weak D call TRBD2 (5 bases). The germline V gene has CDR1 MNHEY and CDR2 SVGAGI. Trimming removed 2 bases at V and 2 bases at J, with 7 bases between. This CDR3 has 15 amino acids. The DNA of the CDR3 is TGTGCCAGCAGTTACGAGGGAACTGGGGCCAACGTCCTGACTTTC. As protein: CASSYEGTGANVLTF.

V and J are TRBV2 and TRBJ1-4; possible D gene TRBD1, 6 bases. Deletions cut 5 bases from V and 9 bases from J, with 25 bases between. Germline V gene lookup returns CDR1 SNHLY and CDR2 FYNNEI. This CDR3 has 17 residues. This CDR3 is CASSSSNLTGKAKKLFF. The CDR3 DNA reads TGTGCCAGCAGTTCTTCAAACCTAACAGGGAAAGCAAAAAAACTGTTTTTT. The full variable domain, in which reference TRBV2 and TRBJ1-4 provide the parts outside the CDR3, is EPEVTQTPSHQVTQMGQEVILRCVPISNHLYFYWYRQILGQKVEFLVSFYNNEISEKSEIFDDQFSVERPDGSNFTLKIRSTKLEDSAMYFCASSSSNLTGKAKKLFFGSGTQLSVL.

The CDR3 region has the DNA TGCGCCAGCAGCGAGAGCCGAATTGGGGGCACTGAAGCTTTCTTT. Encoded protein: CASSESRIGGTEAFF. This chain connects TRBV5-1 to TRBJ1-1; tentatively, D is TRBD1 (5 bases). The CDR3 is 15 residues long. Per the germline V gene, CDR1 is SGHRS and CDR2 is YFSETQ. The V gene lost 4 bases and the J gene lost 4 bases, with 17 bases spanning the gap.

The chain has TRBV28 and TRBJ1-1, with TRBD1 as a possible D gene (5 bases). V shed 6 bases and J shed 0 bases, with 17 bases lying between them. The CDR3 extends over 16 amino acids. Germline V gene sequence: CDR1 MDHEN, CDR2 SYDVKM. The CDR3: CASSTIAGNLNTEAFF. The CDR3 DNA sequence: TGTGCCAGCAGCACAATAGCAGGGAACCTGAACACTGAAGCTTTCTTT.

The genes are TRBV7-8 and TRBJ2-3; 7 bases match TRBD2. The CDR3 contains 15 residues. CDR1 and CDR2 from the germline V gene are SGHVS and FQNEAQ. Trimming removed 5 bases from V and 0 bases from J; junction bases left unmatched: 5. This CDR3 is CASSVVGGSTDTQYF. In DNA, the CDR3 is TGTGCCAGCAGCGTGGTGGGGGGGAGCACAGATACGCAGTATTTT.

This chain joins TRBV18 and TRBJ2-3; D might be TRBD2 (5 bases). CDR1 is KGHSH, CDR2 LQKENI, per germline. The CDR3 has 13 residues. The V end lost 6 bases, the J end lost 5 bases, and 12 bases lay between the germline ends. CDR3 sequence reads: CASSLLAVDTQYF. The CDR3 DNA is TGTGCCAGCTCCCTCCTAGCCGTAGATACGCAGTATTTT. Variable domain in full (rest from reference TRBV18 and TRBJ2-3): NAGVMQNPRHLVRRRGQEARLRCSPMKGHSHVYWYRQLPEEGLKFMVYLQKENIIDESGMPKERFSAEFPKEGPSILRIQQVVRGDSAAYFCASSLLAVDTQYFGPGTRLTVL.

CDR3 amino acids: CASSLWDLFRVRRSYEQYF. As DNA, the CDR3 is TGTGCCAGCAGCCTCTGGGACTTGTTTCGTGTGAGACGGTCCTACGAGCAGTACTTC. The chain carries TRBV5-6 and TRBJ2-7; TRBD2 might be the D (6 bases). Germline CDR1 reads SGHDT; CDR2 reads YYEEEE. The ends were cut back, 4 bases at V and 1 base at J, with 27 bases in the middle. CDR3 length: 19 residues.

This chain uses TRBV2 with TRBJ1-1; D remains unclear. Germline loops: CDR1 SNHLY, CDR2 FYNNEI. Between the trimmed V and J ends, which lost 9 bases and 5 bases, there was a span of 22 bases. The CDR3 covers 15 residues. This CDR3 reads CARLKAGRGNTEAFF. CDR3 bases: TGTGCCAGGCTAAAAGCCGGGCGGGGAAATACTGAAGCTTTCTTT.

CDR3 DNA: TGTGCCAGCAGTTCCGACAGGGATTCGACCAAAAACATTCAGTACTTC. Protein sequence: CASSSDRDSTKNIQYF. The chain is built from TRBV28 and TRBJ2-4, with 7 bases lining up with TRBD1. The junction had 8 bases not matched to a gene; V was cut back by 4 bases and J by 2 bases. This CDR3 has 16 amino acids. Germline-derived CDR1 and CDR2 are MDHEN and SYDVKM.

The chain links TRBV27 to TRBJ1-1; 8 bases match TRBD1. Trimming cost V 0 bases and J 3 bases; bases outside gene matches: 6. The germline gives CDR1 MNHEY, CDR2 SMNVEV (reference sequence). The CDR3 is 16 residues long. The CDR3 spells CASSLSQGARYTEAFF. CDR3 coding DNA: TGTGCCAGCAGTTTATCTCAGGGGGCGAGATACACTGAAGCTTTCTTT.

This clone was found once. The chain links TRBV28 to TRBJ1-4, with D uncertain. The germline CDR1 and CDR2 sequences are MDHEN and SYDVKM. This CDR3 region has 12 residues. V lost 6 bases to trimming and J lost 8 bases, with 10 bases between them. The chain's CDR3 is CASRAGGEKLFF. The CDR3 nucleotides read TGTGCCAGCAGGGCTGGAGGAGAAAAACTGTTTTTT.

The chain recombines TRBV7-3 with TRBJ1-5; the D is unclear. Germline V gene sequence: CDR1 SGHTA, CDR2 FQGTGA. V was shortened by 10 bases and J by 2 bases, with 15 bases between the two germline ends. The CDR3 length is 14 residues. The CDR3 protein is CANFLLVGNQPQHF. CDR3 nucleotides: TGTGCCAACTTTCTACTCGTAGGCAATCAGCCCCAGCATTTT.

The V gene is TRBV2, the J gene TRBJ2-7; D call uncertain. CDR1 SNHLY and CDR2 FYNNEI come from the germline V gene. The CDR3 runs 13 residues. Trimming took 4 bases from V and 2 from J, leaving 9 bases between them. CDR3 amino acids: CASSGDTPYEQYF. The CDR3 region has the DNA TGTGCCAGCAGTGGAGACACTCCCTACGAGCAGTACTTC. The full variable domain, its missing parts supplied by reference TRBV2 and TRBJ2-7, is EPEVTQTPSHQVTQMGQEVILRCVPISNHLYFYWYRQILGQKVEFLVSFYNNEISEKSEIFDDQFSVERPDGSNFTLKIRSTKLEDSAMYFCASSGDTPYEQYFGPGTRLTVT.